Below are 21 T cell receptor beta chains sequenced from a single sample in a study of blood T cell repertoires in COVID-19. Using immunoSEQ multiplex PCR, the repertoire was profiled, and TCRdb retains in-frame clones only, with some absent. The sample holds some 130,000 clones, 75% to 90% seen once. Sample: PBMCs or T cells enriched from blood (not recorded which). Receptor source: a man aged 25-45 years who had recovered from COVID-19.

The table lists this clone with a few counts. V gene TRBV11-3 combines with J gene TRBJ2-7, with D perhaps matching TRBD1 (6 bases). Trimming removed 3 bases from V and 3 bases from J, with 15 bases in between. The CDR3 contains 15 residues. CDR1 SGHNT and CDR2 YENEEA come from the germline V gene. Here the CDR3 reads CASSFGSRGDYEQYF. The CDR3 region has the DNA TGTGCCAGCAGCTTCGGGTCCAGGGGAGACTACGAGCAGTACTTC.

This clone appeared a few times. The CDR3 DNA is TGTGCCAGCAGTTTTGAAGGGACAGGGGGCCCGGACACTGAAGCTTTCTTT. The encoded protein is CASSFEGTGGPDTEAFF. The genes are TRBV28 and TRBJ1-1; the match to TRBD1 covers 12 bases. J gave up 3 bases and V 3 bases, and 8 bases lay outside the gene matches. Germline V gene sequence: CDR1 MDHEN, CDR2 SYDVKM. CDR3 size: 17 residues.

This clone occurred a few times. V and J are TRBV5-1 and TRBJ1-1; D may be TRBD1 (6 bases). CDR3 length: 14 residues. Trimming shortened V by 5 bases and J by 0 bases, and 11 bases separated the two germline ends. Germline V lookup: CDR1 SGHRS, CDR2 YFSETQ. CDR3 residues: CASSQQGVNTEAFF. CDR3 bases: TGCGCCAGCAGTCAACAGGGAGTGAACACTGAAGCTTTCTTT.

This CDR3 is CASNLGLSDTQYF. CDR3 nucleotides: TGTGCCAGCAACCTGGGACTATCGGATACGCAGTATTTT. The chain has TRBV2 and TRBJ2-3; 7 positions match TRBD2. CDR3 length: 13 residues. Germline-derived CDR1 and CDR2 are SNHLY and FYNNEI. Trimming removed 7 bases from V and 6 bases from J; junction bases left unmatched: 7.

For this clone: Additional DNA sequences in this sample encode the identical CDR3. J is TRBJ1-1 and V is TRBV7-9; D gene unclear. Trimming pared 5 bases from V and 4 bases from J, leaving 8 bases between. In germline, CDR1 is SEHNR, CDR2 FQNEAQ (reference sequence). This CDR3 is built from 12 residues. The DNA of the CDR3 is TGTGCCAGCAGCCCCCCCGGCACTGAAGCTTTCTTT. Translation gives CASSPPGTEAFF.

The chain employs TRBV5-8 and TRBJ2-4; no definite D call. The CDR3 runs 12 residues. From germline, CDR1 is SGHTS and CDR2 YDEGEE. V was clipped by 4 bases and J by 4 bases, with 6 bases between them. The CDR3 reads CASSQWKNIQYF. Here the CDR3 DNA reads TGTGCCAGCAGCCAGTGGAAAAACATTCAGTACTTC.

The chain combines TRBV9 with TRBJ2-3; no clear D. V lost 6 bases and J lost 4, with 9 bases in between. Germline V gives CDR1 SGDLS, CDR2 YYNGEE. This CDR3 region has 12 residues. CDR3 in DNA: TGTGCCAGCACCCCATTAGCAGATACGCAGTATTTT. It codes for CASTPLADTQYF.

The V call is TRBV6-5, the J call TRBJ2-6; D unresolved. The CDR3 extends over 14 amino acids. The germline gives CDR1 MNHEY, CDR2 SVGAGI. Trimming left V 6 bases short and J 2 bases short, with 8 bases between. CDR3 in DNA: TGTGCCAGCAGGAGGAGTCCTGGGGCCAACGTCCTGACTTTC. Its translation is CASRRSPGANVLTF.

A few counts support this clone. The chain carries TRBV14 and TRBJ1-1; D possibly corresponds to TRBD1 (5 bases). The CDR3 has 13 residues. Germline loops: CDR1 SGHDN, CDR2 FVKESK. Between the trimmed V and J ends, which lost 5 bases and 4 bases, there was a span of 11 bases. This CDR3 reads CASSYVGGTEAFF. The CDR3 nucleotides are TGTGCCAGCAGCTACGTCGGGGGCACTGAAGCTTTCTTT. Full variable domain (rest looked up from reference TRBV14 and TRBJ1-1): EAGVTQFPSHSVIEKGQTVTLRCDPISGHDNLYWYRRVMGKEIKFLLHFVKESKQDESGMPNNRFLAERTGGTYSTLKVQPAELEDSGVYFCASSYVGGTEAFFGQGTRLTVV.

This clone occurred a few times. The chain has TRBV11-2 and TRBJ1-2; D perhaps matches TRBD1 (6 bases). Germline V gene data show CDR1 as SGHAT and CDR2 as FQNNGV. This CDR3 region has 14 residues. Trimming cost V 2 bases and J 0 bases, with 7 bases left between them. The CDR3 DNA sequence: TGTGCCAGCAGCTTATGGACAGCTAACTATGGCTACACCTTC. It encodes CASSLWTANYGYTF.

The rearrangement joins TRBV6-1 to TRBJ2-5; D gene uncertain. Deletions cut 2 bases from V and 2 bases from J, with 9 bases between. The V gene's germline CDR1 is MNHNS and CDR2 SASEGT. The CDR3 spans 14 residues. The CDR3 bases are TGTGCCAGCAGTGAACTTAACAGTCAAGAGACCCAGTACTTC. This codes for CASSELNSQETQYF.

The gene calls are TRBV19 and TRBJ1-5, with D tentatively TRBD1 (5 bases). Trimming cost V 3 bases and J 2 bases, with 8 bases left between them. Germline V gives CDR1 LNHDA, CDR2 SQIVND (reference sequence). The CDR3 covers 14 residues. CDR3: CASSMWGGNQPQHF. In DNA, the CDR3 is TGTGCCAGTAGTATGTGGGGGGGCAATCAGCCCCAGCATTTT.

The chain uses TRBV10-3 and TRBJ1-5; 9 bases are shared with TRBD1. Germline assignment: CDR1 ENHRY and CDR2 SYGVKD. The CDR3 sequence is 13 residues long. V trimming: 10 bases; J trimming: 7 bases; junction bases outside the gene matches: 8. CDR3 sequence: CASRTGDGQPQHF. The CDR3 bases are TGTGCCAGCCGGACAGGGGACGGCCAGCCCCAGCATTTT.

The chain links TRBV30 to TRBJ1-1, with a tentative D call TRBD1 (6 bases). This CDR3 has 11 amino acids. V dropped 7 bases and J dropped 8 bases, with 14 bases sitting between them. Germline V gene sequence: CDR1 GTSNPN, CDR2 SVGIG (reference sequence). CDR3 residues: CASGVRAEAFF. CDR3 DNA sequence: TGTGCCTCAGGGGTCAGGGCGGAAGCTTTCTTT.

The rearrangement links TRBV2 to TRBJ2-2, with D maybe TRBD1 (6 bases). CDR1 is SNHLY, CDR2 FYNNEI, per germline. V shed 2 bases and J shed 2 bases, with 12 bases lying between them. There are 16 residues in the CDR3. CDR3 region: CASSEWDTPNTGELFF. The CDR3 nucleotides are TGTGCCAGCAGTGAATGGGACACACCAAACACCGGGGAGCTGTTTTTT.

The table lists this clone with a few counts. V usage is TRBV7-6 and J usage is TRBJ2-5; D not resolved. From germline, CDR1 is SGHVS and CDR2 FNYEAQ. The CDR3 is 12 amino acids. V was trimmed by 3 bases and J by 2 bases, leaving 4 bases between them. DNA of the CDR3: TGTGCCAGCAGCTTTAGTCAAGAGACCCAGTACTTC. Its translation: CASSFSQETQYF. The full variable domain, rest sourced from reference TRBV7-6 and TRBJ2-5, is GAGVSQSPRYKVTKRGQDVALRCDPISGHVSLYWYRQALGQGPEFLTYFNYEAQQDKSGLPNDRFSAERPEGSISTLTIQRTEQRDSAMYRCASSFSQETQYFGPGTRLLVL.

In its sample, this clone was seen once. The chain's CDR3 is CASSASGRAEEQYF. The CDR3 nucleotides read TGTGCCAGTAGTGCCAGCGGGAGGGCCGAGGAGCAGTACTTC. The rearrangement links TRBV19 to TRBJ2-7; TRBD2 matches 10 bases. This CDR3 region has 14 residues. V lost 5 bases, J lost 7 bases, and 8 bases stayed unmatched. Per the germline V gene, CDR1 is LNHDA and CDR2 is SQIVND (reference sequence).

Turning to this clone: Other nucleotide sequences from this sample produce the same CDR3. The chain recombines TRBV7-9 with TRBJ2-1, with 9 nucleotides matching TRBD2. The V gene's germline CDR1 is SEHNR and CDR2 FQNEAQ (reference sequence). V lost 1 base, J lost 4 bases, and 2 bases stayed unmatched. This CDR3 spans 15 amino acids. The CDR3 DNA follows: TGTGCCAGCAGCTTAGGCCTAGCGGGATACAATGAGCAGTTCTTC. Translating it yields CASSLGLAGYNEQFF.

V usage is TRBV3-1 (or the pseudogene TRBV3-2) and J usage is TRBJ2-2; 10 nucleotides align to TRBD1. This CDR3 is 17 amino acids long. Germline trimming cut 6 bases from V and 1 base from J; bases unmatched to any gene: 8. Germline V lookup: CDR1 LGHDT, CDR2 YNNKEL (reference sequence). This CDR3 reads CASRGQGPKRNTGELFF. CDR3 coding DNA: TGTGCCAGCAGGGGACAGGGGCCCAAACGGAACACCGGGGAGCTGTTTTTT.

The chain is built from TRBV3-1 (or the pseudogene TRBV3-2) and TRBJ2-3; 7 bases are shared with TRBD2. V lost 4 bases and J lost 2; bases outside the gene matches: 9. The germline CDR1 and CDR2 sequences are LGHDT and YNNKEL (reference sequence). The CDR3 has 16 residues. DNA for the CDR3: TGTGCCAGCAGCCCCCGAGCGGGGCTTAACACAGATACGCAGTATTTT. The encoded protein is CASSPRAGLNTDTQYF.

The chain has TRBV6-5 and TRBJ2-2, with TRBD2 as a possible D gene (5 bases). The germline V gene encodes CDR1 MNHEY and CDR2 SVGAGI. V shed 4 bases and J shed 7 bases, with 16 bases lying between them. This CDR3 contains 15 residues. The CDR3 protein is CASSSSVGAGGELFF. The CDR3 coding sequence is TGTGCCAGCAGTTCCTCGGTGGGAGCTGGCGGGGAGCTGTTTTTT.